Listed below are T cell receptor beta chains from one sample, sequenced in a study of T cells in Graves' hyperthyroidism and ophthalmopathy. TCRdb analysed the multiplex PCR reads with MiXCR anew, one entry per CDR3 protein. This sample has about 180,000 distinct CDR3 sequences, with approximately 9% found just once. Sequencing was performed on blood. The source is a woman aged 18-29 years with Graves' hyperthyroidism that later progressed to Graves' ophthalmopathy. The CDR3 runs from the conserved cysteine through the conserved F or W. Fields, in order: clone size, J gene, V gene, D gene, CDR3 protein, CDR3 DNA. D genes are given only for firm matches. Expanded clones are given a class, and other clones once, few, many or no size at all.

clone_size: many
j_call: TRBJ2-1
v_call: TRBV7-9
d_call: TRBD1
cdr3_aa: CASSSDRASRDEQFF
cdr3_nt: TGTGCCAGCAGCTCCGACAGGGCCTCACGAGATGAGCAGTTCTTC

clone_size: .
j_call: TRBJ2-1
v_call: TRBV5-4
d_call: TRBD1
cdr3_aa: CASSVAGTGGYNEQFF
cdr3_nt: TGTGCCAGCAGCGTCGCCGGGACAGGAGGCTACAATGAGCAGTTCTTC

clone_size: .
j_call: TRBJ2-2
v_call: TRBV27
d_call: TRBD1
cdr3_aa: CASRSADRSTGELSF
cdr3_nt: TGTGCCAGCAGATCCGCGGACAGGAGCACCGGGGAGCTGTCTTTT

clone_size: many
j_call: TRBJ2-5
v_call: TRBV20-1
d_call: .
cdr3_aa: CSARDSGSYQETQYF
cdr3_nt: TGCAGTGCTAGAGATTCGGGGTCGTACCAAGAGACCCAGTACTTC

clone_size: many
j_call: TRBJ1-1
v_call: TRBV9
d_call: .
cdr3_aa: CANYRERNTEAFF
cdr3_nt: TGTGCCAATTACAGGGAACGGAACACTGAAGCTTTCTTT

clone_size: few
j_call: TRBJ1-2
v_call: TRBV6-1
d_call: .
cdr3_aa: CASSERTFGYTF
cdr3_nt: TGTGCCAGCAGTGAACGAACATTTGGCTACACCTTC

clone_size: few
j_call: TRBJ1-1
v_call: TRBV28
d_call: .
cdr3_aa: CASSPLPLGAMNTEAFF
cdr3_nt: TGTGCCAGCTCACCCCTCCCCTTGGGGGCTATGAACACTGAAGCTTTCTTT

clone_size: many
j_call: TRBJ1-5
v_call: TRBV20-1
d_call: TRBD1
cdr3_aa: CSARPNRGNQPQHF
cdr3_nt: TGCAGTGCTAGACCTAACAGGGGAAATCAGCCCCAGCATTTT

clone_size: many
j_call: TRBJ2-7
v_call: TRBV3-1
d_call: .
cdr3_aa: CASSRDGSYEQYF
cdr3_nt: TGTGCCAGCAGCCGGGACGGGAGCTACGAGCAGTACTTC

clone_size: many
j_call: TRBJ2-1
v_call: TRBV20-1
d_call: .
cdr3_aa: CSANSVGVGNEQFF
cdr3_nt: TGCAGTGCCAACTCAGTGGGGGTAGGCAATGAGCAGTTCTTC

clone_size: many
j_call: TRBJ2-5
v_call: TRBV7-9
d_call: TRBD1
cdr3_aa: CASSPGQGRETQYF
cdr3_nt: TGTGCCAGCAGCCCAGGACAGGGGAGGGAGACCCAGTACTTC

clone_size: .
j_call: TRBJ2-5
v_call: TRBV7-2
d_call: TRBD1
cdr3_aa: CAGSSLGGQGYF
cdr3_nt: TGTGCCGGCAGTAGCCTCGGGGGACAGGGCTACTTC

clone_size: many
j_call: TRBJ2-2
v_call: TRBV7-2
d_call: TRBD2
cdr3_aa: CASSFAGTSGNTGELFF
cdr3_nt: TGTGCCAGCAGCTTCGCCGGGACTAGCGGGAACACCGGGGAGCTGTTTTTT

clone_size: many
j_call: TRBJ1-2
v_call: TRBV5-8
d_call: .
cdr3_aa: CASSLGIWGYTF
cdr3_nt: TGTGCCAGCAGCTTGGGGATTTGGGGCTACACCTTC

clone_size: few
j_call: TRBJ1-5
v_call: TRBV15
d_call: .
cdr3_aa: CATSRGPNQPQHF
cdr3_nt: TGTGCCACCAGCAGAGGCCCAAATCAGCCCCAGCATTTT

clone_size: .
j_call: TRBJ1-1
v_call: TRBV9
d_call: TRBD1
cdr3_aa: CASSGLDRGEAFF
cdr3_nt: TGTGCCAGCAGTGGCCTGGACAGGGGTGAAGCTTTCTTT

clone_size: many
j_call: TRBJ2-7
v_call: TRBV20-1
d_call: .
cdr3_aa: CSARAGNLYEQYF
cdr3_nt: TGCAGTGCTAGGGCAGGGAATCTGTACGAGCAGTACTTC

clone_size: many
j_call: TRBJ2-7
v_call: TRBV30
d_call: TRBD1
cdr3_aa: CAWRLTGYGYEQYF
cdr3_nt: TGTGCCTGGAGGTTGACAGGGTATGGGTACGAGCAGTACTTC

clone_size: few
j_call: TRBJ1-1
v_call: TRBV4-1
d_call: .
cdr3_aa: CASSQNGALTGFAEAFF
cdr3_nt: TGCGCCAGCAGCCAAAACGGGGCTCTCACAGGGTTCGCTGAAGCTTTCTTT

clone_size: many
j_call: TRBJ2-7
v_call: TRBV11-2
d_call: .
cdr3_aa: CASSLDWDKKFYEQYF
cdr3_nt: TGTGCCAGCAGCTTAGATTGGGACAAGAAGTTCTACGAGCAGTACTTC

clone_size: many
j_call: TRBJ2-1
v_call: TRBV5-4
d_call: .
cdr3_aa: CASSLSGTGNEQFF
cdr3_nt: TGTGCCAGCAGCTTGTCCGGAACGGGGAATGAGCAGTTCTTC

clone_size: .
j_call: TRBJ2-7
v_call: TRBV6-9
d_call: .
cdr3_aa: CASSLGPDAYEQYF
cdr3_nt: TGTGCCAGCAGTTTGGGACCAGACGCCTACGAGCAGTACTTC

clone_size: .
j_call: TRBJ1-5
v_call: TRBV6-2/TRBV6-3
d_call: TRBD1
cdr3_aa: CASSWDRGDQPQHF
cdr3_nt: TGTGCCAGCAGTTGGGACAGGGGGGATCAGCCCCAGCATTTT

clone_size: many
j_call: TRBJ2-7
v_call: TRBV2
d_call: TRBD1
cdr3_aa: CASSERGRGLSSYEQYF
cdr3_nt: TGTGCCAGCAGTGAAAGGGGCAGGGGGTTATCCTCCTACGAGCAGTACTTC

clone_size: many
j_call: TRBJ1-5
v_call: TRBV11-2
d_call: .
cdr3_aa: CASSLGLYQPQHF
cdr3_nt: TGTGCCAGCAGCTTGGGGCTTTATCAGCCCCAGCATTTT

clone_size: few
j_call: TRBJ2-1
v_call: TRBV19
d_call: .
cdr3_aa: CASRAGGGPQEQFF
cdr3_nt: TGTGCCAGTCGGGCTGGAGGGGGGCCACAAGAGCAGTTCTTC

clone_size: few
j_call: TRBJ2-1
v_call: TRBV10-1
d_call: TRBD1
cdr3_aa: CASSDYYPGQGDYNEQFF
cdr3_nt: TGCGCCAGCAGTGATTACTATCCTGGACAGGGAGATTACAATGAGCAGTTCTTC

clone_size: many
j_call: TRBJ1-5
v_call: TRBV12-3/TRBV12-4
d_call: .
cdr3_aa: CASRPRESGQPQHF
cdr3_nt: TGTGCCAGCAGACCGAGGGAGTCGGGTCAGCCCCAGCATTTT

clone_size: many
j_call: TRBJ2-1
v_call: TRBV3-1
d_call: TRBD2
cdr3_aa: CASSQGLAGGNEQFF
cdr3_nt: TGTGCCAGCAGCCAAGGACTAGCGGGAGGCAATGAGCAGTTCTTC

clone_size: .
j_call: TRBJ1-3
v_call: TRBV18
d_call: TRBD1
cdr3_aa: CASSLKDRASGNTIYF
cdr3_nt: TGTGCCAGCTCACTAAAGGACAGGGCCTCTGGAAACACCATATATTTT

clone_size: .
j_call: TRBJ2-5
v_call: TRBV18
d_call: .
cdr3_aa: CASSPGQVETQYF
cdr3_nt: TGTGCCAGCTCACCTGGTCAGGTAGAGACCCAGTACTTC

clone_size: many
j_call: TRBJ1-6
v_call: TRBV19
d_call: .
cdr3_aa: CASSMVGQRDSPLHF
cdr3_nt: TGTGCCAGTAGTATGGTAGGACAGAGGGATTCACCCCTCCACTTT

clone_size: many
j_call: TRBJ2-7
v_call: TRBV5-1
d_call: TRBD2
cdr3_aa: CASSLEPSGYEQYF
cdr3_nt: TGCGCCAGCAGCTTGGAGCCTAGCGGCTACGAGCAGTACTTC

clone_size: few
j_call: TRBJ1-6
v_call: TRBV5-4
d_call: TRBD1
cdr3_aa: CASSLKQGAGSPLHF
cdr3_nt: TGTGCCAGCAGCTTGAAACAGGGGGCCGGTTCACCCCTCCACTTT

clone_size: .
j_call: TRBJ1-1
v_call: TRBV28
d_call: .
cdr3_aa: CASAERMNTEAFF
cdr3_nt: TGTGCCAGTGCGGAACGGATGAACACTGAAGCTTTCTTT

clone_size: few
j_call: TRBJ1-2
v_call: TRBV4-1
d_call: .
cdr3_aa: CASSRTQNYGYTF
cdr3_nt: TGCGCCAGCAGCCGGACTCAAAACTATGGCTACACCTTC

clone_size: few
j_call: TRBJ2-7
v_call: TRBV24-1
d_call: .
cdr3_aa: CATSSGGHEQYF
cdr3_nt: TGTGCCACCAGCTCAGGTGGCCACGAGCAGTACTTC

clone_size: .
j_call: TRBJ1-6
v_call: TRBV11-2
d_call: TRBD1
cdr3_aa: CASRAPGQRYSPLHF
cdr3_nt: TGTGCCAGCAGGGCTCCGGGACAGCGGTATTCACCCCTCCACTTT

clone_size: many
j_call: TRBJ2-5
v_call: TRBV18
d_call: TRBD2
cdr3_aa: CASSPLGSGGPQETQYF
cdr3_nt: TGTGCCAGCTCACCACTGGGCAGCGGGGGACCGCAAGAGACCCAGTACTTC

clone_size: few
j_call: TRBJ2-3
v_call: TRBV12-3/TRBV12-4
d_call: .
cdr3_aa: CASSLGSGARSTDTQYF
cdr3_nt: TGTGCCAGCAGTTTAGGTAGTGGAGCCCGTAGCACAGATACGCAGTATTTT

clone_size: many
j_call: TRBJ2-5
v_call: TRBV19
d_call: TRBD2
cdr3_aa: CASSSLAGGETQYF
cdr3_nt: TGTGCCAGTAGTTCCCTAGCGGGGGGTGAGACCCAGTACTTC

clone_size: few
j_call: TRBJ1-2
v_call: TRBV20-1
d_call: TRBD1
cdr3_aa: CSASPNRGPYGYTF
cdr3_nt: TGCAGTGCTAGCCCAAACAGGGGACCCTATGGCTACACCTTC

clone_size: many
j_call: TRBJ1-2
v_call: TRBV12-3/TRBV12-4
d_call: .
cdr3_aa: CASSFHSGQVYGYTF
cdr3_nt: TGTGCCAGCAGTTTCCATTCAGGACAAGTTTATGGCTACACCTTC

clone_size: .
j_call: TRBJ2-3
v_call: TRBV6-1
d_call: .
cdr3_aa: CASRAGSTDTQYF
cdr3_nt: TGTGCCAGCAGGGCAGGGAGCACAGATACGCAGTATTTT

clone_size: many
j_call: TRBJ1-5
v_call: TRBV12-3/TRBV12-4
d_call: .
cdr3_aa: CASRIGDQPQHF
cdr3_nt: TGTGCCAGCAGGATCGGGGACCAGCCCCAGCATTTT

clone_size: .
j_call: TRBJ2-5
v_call: TRBV7-6
d_call: TRBD2
cdr3_aa: CASSLPLGTSGGLQETQYF
cdr3_nt: TGTGCCAGCAGCTTACCCTTAGGGACTAGCGGGGGCCTACAAGAGACCCAGTACTTC

clone_size: many
j_call: TRBJ1-1
v_call: TRBV29-1
d_call: .
cdr3_aa: CSVVRGFVNTEAFF
cdr3_nt: TGCAGCGTTGTGAGGGGTTTCGTGAACACTGAAGCTTTCTTT

clone_size: few
j_call: TRBJ2-7
v_call: TRBV4-1
d_call: .
cdr3_aa: CASSQDRQVYEQYF
cdr3_nt: TGCGCCAGCAGCCAAGATCGACAAGTCTACGAGCAGTACTTC

clone_size: many
j_call: TRBJ2-1
v_call: TRBV20-1
d_call: TRBD2
cdr3_aa: CSAGGTSGLDEQFF
cdr3_nt: TGCAGTGCAGGCGGGACTAGCGGGTTGGATGAGCAGTTCTTC

clone_size: many
j_call: TRBJ2-5
v_call: TRBV6-5
d_call: .
cdr3_aa: CASSYGGRVLETQYF
cdr3_nt: TGTGCCAGCAGTTACGGCGGCAGGGTCTTAGAGACCCAGTACTTC

clone_size: many
j_call: TRBJ1-2
v_call: TRBV28
d_call: TRBD1
cdr3_aa: CASSEYRGMNYGYTF
cdr3_nt: TGTGCCAGCAGCGAATACAGGGGGATGAACTATGGCTACACCTTC

clone_size: many
j_call: TRBJ2-6
v_call: TRBV28
d_call: .
cdr3_aa: CASSFSSGANVLTF
cdr3_nt: TGTGCCAGCAGTTTTAGCTCTGGGGCCAACGTCCTGACTTTC

clone_size: many
j_call: TRBJ2-1
v_call: TRBV12-3/TRBV12-4
d_call: .
cdr3_aa: CASSLGTLYNEQFF
cdr3_nt: TGTGCCAGCAGTTTGGGGACTCTCTACAATGAGCAGTTCTTC

clone_size: many
j_call: TRBJ1-5
v_call: TRBV6-1
d_call: TRBD1
cdr3_aa: CASTGTGGLSNQPQHF
cdr3_nt: TGTGCCAGCACAGGGACAGGGGGTTTGAGCAATCAGCCCCAGCATTTT

clone_size: many
j_call: TRBJ1-5
v_call: TRBV28
d_call: .
cdr3_aa: CASSSPGQNQPQHF
cdr3_nt: TGTGCCAGCAGTTCCCCGGGCCAAAATCAGCCCCAGCATTTT